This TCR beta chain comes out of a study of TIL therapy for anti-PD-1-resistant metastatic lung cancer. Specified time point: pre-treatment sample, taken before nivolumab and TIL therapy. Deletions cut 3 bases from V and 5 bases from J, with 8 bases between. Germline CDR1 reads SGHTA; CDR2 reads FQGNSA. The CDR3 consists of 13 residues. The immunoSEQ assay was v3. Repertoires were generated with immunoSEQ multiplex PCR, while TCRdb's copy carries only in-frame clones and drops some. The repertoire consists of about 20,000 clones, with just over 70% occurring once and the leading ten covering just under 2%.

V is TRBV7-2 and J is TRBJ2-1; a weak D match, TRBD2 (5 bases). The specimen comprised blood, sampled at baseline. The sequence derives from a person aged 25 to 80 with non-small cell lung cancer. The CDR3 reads CASSLDSHNEQFF. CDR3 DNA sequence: TGTGCCAGCAGCTTGGACTCACACAATGAGCAGTTCTTC.